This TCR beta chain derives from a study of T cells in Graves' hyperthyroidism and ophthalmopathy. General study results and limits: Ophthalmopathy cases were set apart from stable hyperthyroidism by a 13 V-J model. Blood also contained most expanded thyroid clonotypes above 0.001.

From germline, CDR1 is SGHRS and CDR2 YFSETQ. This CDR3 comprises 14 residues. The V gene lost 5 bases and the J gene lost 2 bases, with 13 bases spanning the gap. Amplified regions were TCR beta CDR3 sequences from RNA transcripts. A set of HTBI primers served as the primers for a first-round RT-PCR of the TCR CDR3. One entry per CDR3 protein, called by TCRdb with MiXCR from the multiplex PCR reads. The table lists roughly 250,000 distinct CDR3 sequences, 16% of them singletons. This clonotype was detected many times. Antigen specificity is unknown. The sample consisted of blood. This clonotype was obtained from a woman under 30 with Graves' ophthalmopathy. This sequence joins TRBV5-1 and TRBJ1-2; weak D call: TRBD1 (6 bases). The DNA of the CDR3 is TGCGCCAGCAGACCCGGGACATCAAACTATGGCTACACCTTC. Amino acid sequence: CASRPGTSNYGYTF.